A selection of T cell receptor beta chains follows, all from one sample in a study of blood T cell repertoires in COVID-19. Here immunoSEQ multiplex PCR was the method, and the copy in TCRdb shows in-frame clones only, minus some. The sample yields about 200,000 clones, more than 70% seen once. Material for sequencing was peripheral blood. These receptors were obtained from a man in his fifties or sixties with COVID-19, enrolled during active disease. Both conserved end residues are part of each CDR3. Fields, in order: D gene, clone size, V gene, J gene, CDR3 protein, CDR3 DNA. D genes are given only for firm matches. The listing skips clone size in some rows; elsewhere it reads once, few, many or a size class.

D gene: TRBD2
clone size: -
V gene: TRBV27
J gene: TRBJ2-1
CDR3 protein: CASSPAGSGGSYNEQFF
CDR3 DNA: TGTGCCAGCAGTCCCGCGGGATCGGGGGGATCCTACAATGAGCAGTTCTTC

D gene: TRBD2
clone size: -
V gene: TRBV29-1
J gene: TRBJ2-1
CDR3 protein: CSVGGVKGTSSYNEQFF
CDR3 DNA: TGCAGCGTTGGAGGGGTTAAGGGGACTAGCTCCTACAATGAGCAGTTCTTC

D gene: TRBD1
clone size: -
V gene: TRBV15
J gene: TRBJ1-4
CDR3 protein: CATSRGTGPDEKLFF
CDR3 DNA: TGTGCCACCAGCAGGGGGACAGGGCCTGATGAAAAACTGTTTTTT

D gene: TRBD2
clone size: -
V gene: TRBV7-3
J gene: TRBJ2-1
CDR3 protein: CASSPTRRTWGGEQFF
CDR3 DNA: TGTGCCAGCAGCCCAACGAGGAGAACCTGGGGGGGTGAGCAGTTCTTC

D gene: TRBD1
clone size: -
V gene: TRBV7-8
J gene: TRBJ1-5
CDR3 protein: CASSAGTGVGRFQPQHF
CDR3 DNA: TGTGCCAGCAGCGCCGGGACAGGTGTAGGGCGATTTCAGCCCCAGCATTTT

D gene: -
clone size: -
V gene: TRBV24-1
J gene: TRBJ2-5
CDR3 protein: CATSDGHQETQYF
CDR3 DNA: TGTGCCACCAGTGATGGCCACCAAGAGACCCAGTACTTC

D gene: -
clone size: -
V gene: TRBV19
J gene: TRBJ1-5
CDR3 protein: CASAITGFQPQHF
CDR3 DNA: TGTGCCAGCGCAATAACAGGTTTCCAGCCCCAGCATTTT

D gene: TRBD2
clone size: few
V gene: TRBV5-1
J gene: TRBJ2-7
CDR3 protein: CASSQGLAGRHSYEQYF
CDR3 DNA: TGCGCCAGCAGCCAGGGACTAGCGGGCCGCCACTCCTACGAGCAGTACTTC

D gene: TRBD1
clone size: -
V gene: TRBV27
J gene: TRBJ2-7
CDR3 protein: CASRSPDRVEQYF
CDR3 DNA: TGTGCCAGCAGGTCACCTGACAGGGTCGAGCAGTACTTC

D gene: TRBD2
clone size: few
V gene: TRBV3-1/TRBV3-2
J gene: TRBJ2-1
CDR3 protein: CASSQEGSGRYNEQFF
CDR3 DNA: TGTGCCAGCAGCCAAGAAGGTAGCGGGAGGTACAATGAGCAGTTCTTC

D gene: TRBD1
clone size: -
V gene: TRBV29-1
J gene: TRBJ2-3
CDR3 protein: CSVGDRGDNTQYF
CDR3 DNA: TGCAGCGTGGGGGACAGGGGCGATAATACGCAGTATTTT

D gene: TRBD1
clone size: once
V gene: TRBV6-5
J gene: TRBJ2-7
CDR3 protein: CASRRQGSYEQYF
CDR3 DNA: TGTGCCAGCAGACGACAGGGATCCTACGAGCAGTACTTC

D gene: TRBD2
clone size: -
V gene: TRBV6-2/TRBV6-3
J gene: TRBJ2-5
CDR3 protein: CASSDSSGGHQETQYF
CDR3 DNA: TGTGCCAGCAGTGACTCTAGCGGGGGGCACCAAGAGACCCAGTACTTC

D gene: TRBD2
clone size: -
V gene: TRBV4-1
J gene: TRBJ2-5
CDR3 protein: CASSGLAGGPGETQYF
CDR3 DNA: TGCGCCAGCAGCGGACTAGCGGGAGGGCCGGGAGAGACCCAGTACTTC

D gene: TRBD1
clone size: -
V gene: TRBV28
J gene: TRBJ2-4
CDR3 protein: CASSWMGQGDIQYF
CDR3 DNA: TGTGCCAGCAGCTGGATGGGACAGGGGGACATTCAGTACTTC